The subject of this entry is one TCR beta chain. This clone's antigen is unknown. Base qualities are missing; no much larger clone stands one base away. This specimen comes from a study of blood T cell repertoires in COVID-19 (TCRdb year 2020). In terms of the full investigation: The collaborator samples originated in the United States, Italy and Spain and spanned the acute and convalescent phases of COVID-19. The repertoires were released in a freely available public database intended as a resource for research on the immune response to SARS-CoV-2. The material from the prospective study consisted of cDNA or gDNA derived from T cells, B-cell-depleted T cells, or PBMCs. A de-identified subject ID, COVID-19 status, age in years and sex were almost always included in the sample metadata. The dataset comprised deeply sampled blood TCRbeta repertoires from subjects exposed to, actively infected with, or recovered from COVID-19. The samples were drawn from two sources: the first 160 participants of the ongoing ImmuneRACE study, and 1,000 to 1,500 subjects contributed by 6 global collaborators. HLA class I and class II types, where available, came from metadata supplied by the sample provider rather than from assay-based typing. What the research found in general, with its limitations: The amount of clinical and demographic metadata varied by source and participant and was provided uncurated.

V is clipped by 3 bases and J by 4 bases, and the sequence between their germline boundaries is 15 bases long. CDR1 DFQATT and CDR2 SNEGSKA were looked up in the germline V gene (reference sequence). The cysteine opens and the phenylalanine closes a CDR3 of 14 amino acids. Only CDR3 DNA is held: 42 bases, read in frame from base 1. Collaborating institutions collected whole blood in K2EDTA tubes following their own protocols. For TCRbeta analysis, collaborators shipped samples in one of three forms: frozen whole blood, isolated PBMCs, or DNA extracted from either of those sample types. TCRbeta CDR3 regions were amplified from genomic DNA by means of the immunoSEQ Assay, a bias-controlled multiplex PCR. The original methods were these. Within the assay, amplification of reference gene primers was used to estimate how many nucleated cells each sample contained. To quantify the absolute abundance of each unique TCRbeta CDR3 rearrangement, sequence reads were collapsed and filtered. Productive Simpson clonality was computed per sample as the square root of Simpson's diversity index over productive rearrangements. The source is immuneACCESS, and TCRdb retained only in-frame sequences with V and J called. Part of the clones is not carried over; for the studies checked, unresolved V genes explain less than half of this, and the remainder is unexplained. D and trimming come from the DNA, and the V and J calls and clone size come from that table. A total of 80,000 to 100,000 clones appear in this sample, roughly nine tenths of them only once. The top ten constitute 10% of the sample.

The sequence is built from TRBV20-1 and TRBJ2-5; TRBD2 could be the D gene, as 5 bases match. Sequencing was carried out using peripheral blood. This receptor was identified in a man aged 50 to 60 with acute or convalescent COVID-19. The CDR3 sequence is CSASRPPRGETQYF. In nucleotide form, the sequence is TGCAGTGCTAGTCGTCCCCCCCGGGGAGAGACCCAGTACTTC.